The 17 T cell receptor beta chains below come from one sample, sequenced in a study of control samples from healthy donors and cancer patients. The table came from immunoSEQ multiplex PCR; TCRdb's copy has only in-frame clones and leaves some out. The data contain over 150,000 clones, over 85% of them singletons. Sequencing input: blood. The receptor set was obtained from a man aged 35 to 55 in good health.

The table lists this clone with a count of one. This rearrangement joins TRBV7-8 to TRBJ1-1, with D maybe TRBD1 (6 bases). Germline V gene data show CDR1 as SGHVS and CDR2 as FQNEAQ. The CDR3 is made up of 15 amino acids. Trimming removed 1 base from V and 4 bases from J, with 13 bases in between. The CDR3 bases are TGTGCCAGCAGCTTAGGTCGGGGGCCGAGCACTGAAGCTTTCTTT. It translates to CASSLGRGPSTEAFF.

The chain is built from TRBV5-1 and TRBJ2-7; 10 nucleotides align to TRBD1. The CDR3 totals 14 residues. The V gene's germline CDR1 is SGHRS and CDR2 YFSETQ. Trimming at V came to 4 bases and at J to 6 bases, leaving 7 bases not matched to a gene. CDR3: CASSTSGTGVEQYF. CDR3 bases: TGCGCCAGCAGCACATCCGGGACAGGGGTCGAGCAGTACTTC.

This chain connects TRBV12-5 to TRBJ2-7; a possible D gene is TRBD1 (5 bases). Germline V gives CDR1 LGHNT, CDR2 FRNRAP. V dropped 8 bases and J dropped 0 bases, with 11 bases sitting between them. This CDR3 spans 13 amino acids. The CDR3, as DNA: TGTGCTAGTTCCACAGGTTCCTCCTACGAGCAGTACTTC. It specifies CASSTGSSYEQYF.

This chain links TRBV5-3 with TRBJ1-4, with a possible D match to TRBD1 (5 bases). TRBV5-3 is filed as an ORF, its function uncertain. CDR3 length: 16 residues. Trimming stripped 5 bases from V and 7 bases from J, with 21 bases between. CDR3 sequence: CARRARREAVGEKLFF. The CDR3 DNA is TGTGCCAGAAGGGCTCGCAGGGAGGCTGTAGGTGAAAAACTGTTTTTT.

The chain has TRBV28 and TRBJ1-6, with D hard to call. This CDR3 comprises 12 residues. Germline CDR1 MDHEN, CDR2 SYDVKM. V lost 4 bases and J lost 5, with 3 bases in between. The CDR3 DNA follows: TGTGCCAGCAGTTCGGATAATTCACCCCTCCACTTT. Translating it yields CASSSDNSPLHF.

V gene TRBV30 combines with J gene TRBJ1-1; no clear D. The CDR3 is 9 amino acids. The V gene's germline CDR1 is GTSNPN and CDR2 SVGIG (reference sequence). V lost 7 bases to trimming and J lost 10 bases, with 10 bases between them. The CDR3 region is CASEDGAFF. The CDR3 coding sequence is TGTGCCTCGGAGGATGGAGCTTTCTTT.

The V and J genes are TRBV5-5 and TRBJ1-1; D remains ambiguous. Trimming left V 1 base short and J 0 bases short, with 10 bases between. Germline values: CDR1 SGHKS, CDR2 YYEKEE (reference sequence). This CDR3 region has 15 residues. The CDR3 loop reads CASSLFDGMNTEAFF. CDR3 coding DNA: TGTGCCAGCAGCTTGTTCGATGGAATGAACACTGAAGCTTTCTTT.

This chain connects TRBV7-2 to TRBJ1-5; no firm D call. The germline CDR1 and CDR2 sequences are SGHTA and FQGNSA. This CDR3 is built from 15 residues. V was cut by 5 bases and J by 7 bases, with 18 bases left in between. The DNA for the CDR3 is TGTGCCAGCAGCGCCGGGTACACGGATGGGCAGCCCCAGCATTTT. This codes for CASSAGYTDGQPQHF.

V usage is TRBV6-1 and J usage is TRBJ2-1; perhaps TRBD1 as D (6 bases). Looked up from germline, CDR1 is MNHNS and CDR2 is SASEGT. This CDR3 contains 13 residues. The germline V and J ends were trimmed by 2 bases and 7 bases, with 9 bases remaining between them. CDR3 DNA sequence: TGTGCCAGCAGTGAAATTAGGGGGAATGAGCAGTTCTTC. Its protein product is CASSEIRGNEQFF.

The genes are TRBV4-1 and TRBJ1-1; D is uncertain. Germline assignment: CDR1 MGHRA and CDR2 YSYEKL. This CDR3 is 16 amino acids long. Trimming stripped 0 bases from V and 3 bases from J, with 14 bases between. CDR3: CASSQDPGEPYTEAFF. The CDR3 nucleotides read TGCGCCAGCAGCCAAGATCCGGGCGAACCTTACACTGAAGCTTTCTTT.

The J gene is TRBJ1-2, the V gene TRBV20-1, with D unclear. Per germline, CDR1 DFQATT and CDR2 SNEGSKA (reference sequence). The length of the CDR3 is 13 residues. The V gene lost 3 bases and the J gene lost 5 bases, with 13 bases spanning the gap. The CDR3 here is CSASNSRAYGYTF. CDR3 bases: TGCAGTGCTAGTAACTCAAGGGCTTATGGCTACACCTTC.

CDR3 protein: CASSLRGGYEQYF. CDR3 nucleotide sequence: TGTGCCAGCAGCTTAAGGGGTGGCTACGAGCAGTACTTC. This chain uses TRBV7-6 with TRBJ2-7; D might be TRBD1 (5 bases). V lost 2 bases, J lost 3 bases, and 8 bases lay in between. CDR3 length: 13 residues. CDR1 is SGHVS and CDR2 is FNYEAQ in the germline V gene.

The chain is built from TRBV6-1 and TRBJ1-3; D call uncertain. The germline gives CDR1 MNHNS, CDR2 SASEGT. The CDR3 is 14 amino acids. The V and J ends lost 1 base and 0 bases respectively, with 4 bases between them. The CDR3 coding sequence is TGTGCCAGCAGTGAAGGAGGCTCTGGAAACACCATATATTTT. Amino acids: CASSEGGSGNTIYF.

The chain is built from TRBV7-2 and TRBJ1-2; D not resolved. The V end lost 1 base, the J end lost 7 bases, and 19 bases lay between the germline ends. This CDR3 has 16 amino acids. The germline CDR1 and CDR2 sequences are SGHTA and FQGNSA. This CDR3 is CASSLDYVRPAGGYTF. In DNA, the CDR3 is TGTGCCAGCAGCTTAGATTATGTGAGGCCCGCGGGTGGCTACACCTTC.

The V and J genes are TRBV5-6 and TRBJ1-1; no reliable D call. In germline, CDR1 is SGHDT, CDR2 YYEEEE. This CDR3 comprises 11 residues. The V end lost 4 bases, the J end lost 6 bases, and 7 bases lay between the germline ends. The CDR3 here is CASSKSSEAFF. The CDR3 DNA is TGTGCCAGCAGCAAGTCATCTGAAGCTTTCTTT.

This clone was picked up one time. The CDR3 loop reads CSALGETQYF. DNA of the CDR3: TGCAGTGCTCTTGGAGAGACCCAGTACTTC. The V call is TRBV20-1, the J call TRBJ2-5; no clear D gene. The germline V and J ends were trimmed by 5 bases and 4 bases, with 5 bases remaining between them. In germline, CDR1 is DFQATT, CDR2 SNEGSKA (reference sequence). CDR3 length equals 10 residues.

The chain couples TRBV5-4 to TRBJ1-2; D is perhaps TRBD1 (5 bases). Trimming removed 3 bases from V and 2 bases from J, with 17 bases in between. The CDR3 covers 16 residues. In germline, CDR1 is SGHNT, CDR2 YYREEE (reference sequence). The CDR3 DNA reads as TGTGCCAGCAGCTCCCCCGCAGGGCAGAAAAACTATGGCTACACCTTC. Protein: CASSSPAGQKNYGYTF.